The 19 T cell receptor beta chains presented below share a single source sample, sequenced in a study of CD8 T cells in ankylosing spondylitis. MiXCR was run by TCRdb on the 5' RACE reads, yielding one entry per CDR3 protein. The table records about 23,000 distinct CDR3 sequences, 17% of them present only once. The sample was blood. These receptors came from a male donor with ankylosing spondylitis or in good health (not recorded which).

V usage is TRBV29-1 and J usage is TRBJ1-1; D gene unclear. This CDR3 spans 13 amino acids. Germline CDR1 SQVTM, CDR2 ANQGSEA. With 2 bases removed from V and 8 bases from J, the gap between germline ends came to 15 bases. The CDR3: CSVEWGFGGEAFF. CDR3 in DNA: TGCAGCGTTGAATGGGGTTTTGGAGGGGAAGCTTTCTTT.

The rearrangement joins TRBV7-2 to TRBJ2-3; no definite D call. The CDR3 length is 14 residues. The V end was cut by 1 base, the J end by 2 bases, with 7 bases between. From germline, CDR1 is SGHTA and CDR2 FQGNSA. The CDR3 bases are TGTGCCAGCAGCTTAGGCAGGTACACAGATACGCAGTATTTT. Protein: CASSLGRYTDTQYF.

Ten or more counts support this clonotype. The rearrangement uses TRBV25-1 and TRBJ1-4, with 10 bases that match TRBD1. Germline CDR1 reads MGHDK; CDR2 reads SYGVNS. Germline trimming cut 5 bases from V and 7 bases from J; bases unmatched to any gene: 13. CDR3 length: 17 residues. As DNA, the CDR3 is TGTGCCAGCAGTCCCACCGGGACAGGGGAAGATGGTGAAAAACTGTTTTTT. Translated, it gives CASSPTGTGEDGEKLFF.

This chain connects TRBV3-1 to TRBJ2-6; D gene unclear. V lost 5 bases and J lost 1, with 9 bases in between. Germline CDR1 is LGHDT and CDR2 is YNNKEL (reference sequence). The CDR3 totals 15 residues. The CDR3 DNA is TGTGCCAGCAGCTTCAGCGTTTCTGGGGCCAACGTCCTGACTTTC. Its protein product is CASSFSVSGANVLTF.

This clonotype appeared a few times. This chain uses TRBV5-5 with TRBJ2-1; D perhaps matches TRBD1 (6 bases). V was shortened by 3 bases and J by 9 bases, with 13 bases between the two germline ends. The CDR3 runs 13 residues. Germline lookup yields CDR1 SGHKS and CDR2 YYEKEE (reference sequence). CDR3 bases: TGTGCCAGCAGCTCCCGACAGGTTGGTGAGCAGTTCTTC. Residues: CASSSRQVGEQFF.

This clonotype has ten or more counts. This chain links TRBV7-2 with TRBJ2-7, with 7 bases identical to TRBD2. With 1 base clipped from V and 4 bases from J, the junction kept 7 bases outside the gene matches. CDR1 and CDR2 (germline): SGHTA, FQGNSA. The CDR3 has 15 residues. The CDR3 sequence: CASSLGGLAAYEQYF. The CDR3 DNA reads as TGTGCCAGCAGCTTAGGAGGCCTAGCGGCTTACGAGCAGTACTTC.

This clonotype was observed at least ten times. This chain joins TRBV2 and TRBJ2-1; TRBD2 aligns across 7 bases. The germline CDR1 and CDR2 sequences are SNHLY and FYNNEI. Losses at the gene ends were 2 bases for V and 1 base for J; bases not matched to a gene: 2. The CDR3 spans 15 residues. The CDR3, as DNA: TGTGCCAGCAGTGAATTGGGAGGGTCCTACAATGAGCAGTTCTTC. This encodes CASSELGGSYNEQFF. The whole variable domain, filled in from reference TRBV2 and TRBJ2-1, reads EPEVTQTPSHQVTQMGQEVILRCVPISNHLYFYWYRQILGQKVEFLVSFYNNEISEKSEIFDDQFSVERPDGSNFTLKIRSTKLEDSAMYFCASSELGGSYNEQFFGPGTRLTVL.

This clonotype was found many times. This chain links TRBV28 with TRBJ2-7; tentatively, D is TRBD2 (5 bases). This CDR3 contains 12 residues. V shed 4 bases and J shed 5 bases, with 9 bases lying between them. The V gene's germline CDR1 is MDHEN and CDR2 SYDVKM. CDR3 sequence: CASSSSGDEQYV. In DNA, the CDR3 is TGTGCCAGCAGTTCCTCCGGGGACGAGCAGTACGTC.

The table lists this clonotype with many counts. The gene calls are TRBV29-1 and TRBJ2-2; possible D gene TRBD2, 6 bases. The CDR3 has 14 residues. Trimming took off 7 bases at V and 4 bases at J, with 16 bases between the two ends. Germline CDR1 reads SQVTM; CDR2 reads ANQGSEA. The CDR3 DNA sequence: TGCAGCGCTACGGGAGTAGGACCCACCGGGGAGCTGTTTTTT. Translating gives CSATGVGPTGELFF.

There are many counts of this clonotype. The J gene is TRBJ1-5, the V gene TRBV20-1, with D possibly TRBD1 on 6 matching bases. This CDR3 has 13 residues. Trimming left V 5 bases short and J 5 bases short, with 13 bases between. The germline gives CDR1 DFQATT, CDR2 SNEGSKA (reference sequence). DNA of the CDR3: TGCAGTGCTGGAGGGAAGGGGGATCAGCCCCAGCATTTT. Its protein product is CSAGGKGDQPQHF.

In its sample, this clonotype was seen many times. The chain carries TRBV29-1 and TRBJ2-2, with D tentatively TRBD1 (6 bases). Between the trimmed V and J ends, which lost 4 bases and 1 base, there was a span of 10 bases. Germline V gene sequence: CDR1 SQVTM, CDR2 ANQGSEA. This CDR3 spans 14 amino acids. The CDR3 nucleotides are TGCAGCGTTGGGATGACAGGGAACACCGGGGAGCTGTTTTTT. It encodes CSVGMTGNTGELFF.

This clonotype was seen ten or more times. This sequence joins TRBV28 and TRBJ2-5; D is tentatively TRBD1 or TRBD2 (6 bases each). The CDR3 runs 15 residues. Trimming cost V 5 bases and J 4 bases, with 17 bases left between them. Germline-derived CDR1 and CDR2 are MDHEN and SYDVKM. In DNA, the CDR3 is TGTGCCAGCAGTCAACTACTCGGAGGGGGAGAGACCCAGTACTTC. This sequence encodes CASSQLLGGGETQYF.

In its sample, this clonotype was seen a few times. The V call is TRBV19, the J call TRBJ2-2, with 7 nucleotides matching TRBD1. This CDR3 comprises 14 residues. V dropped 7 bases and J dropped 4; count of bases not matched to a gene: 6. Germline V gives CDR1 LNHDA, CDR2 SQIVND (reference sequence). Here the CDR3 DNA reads TGTGCCAGTAAAAAGGGGGCCGGCACCGGGGAGCTGTTTTTT. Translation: CASKKGAGTGELFF.

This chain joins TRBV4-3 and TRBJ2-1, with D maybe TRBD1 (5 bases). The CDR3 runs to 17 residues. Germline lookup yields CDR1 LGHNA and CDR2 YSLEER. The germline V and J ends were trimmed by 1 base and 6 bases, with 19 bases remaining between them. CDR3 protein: CASSQVVTGPGVNEQFF. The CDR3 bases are TGCGCCAGCAGCCAAGTGGTAACAGGCCCTGGGGTCAATGAGCAGTTCTTC.

CDR3 sequence (DNA): TGTGCCAGCAGAGGCGGGACTAGCGGGGGCCTGGGGCAGTTCTTC. It yields the protein CASRGGTSGGLGQFF. The chain combines TRBV6-2 or TRBV6-3 with TRBJ2-1; 14 bases are a match to TRBD2. Looked up from germline, CDR1 is MNHEY and CDR2 is SVGEGT. This CDR3 contains 15 residues. V gave up 6 bases and J gave up 12 bases; unmatched junction bases: 10.

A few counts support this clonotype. This chain's CDR3 is CASSYEGSNTGELFF. CDR3 DNA sequence: TGTGCCAGCAGTTACGAGGGTAGTAACACCGGGGAGCTGTTTTTT. The V gene is TRBV6-2 or TRBV6-3, the J gene TRBJ2-2, with D perhaps matching TRBD2 (5 bases). Per the germline V gene, CDR1 is MNHEY and CDR2 is SVGEGT. The CDR3 contains 15 residues. V dropped 2 bases and J dropped 2 bases, with 9 bases sitting between them.

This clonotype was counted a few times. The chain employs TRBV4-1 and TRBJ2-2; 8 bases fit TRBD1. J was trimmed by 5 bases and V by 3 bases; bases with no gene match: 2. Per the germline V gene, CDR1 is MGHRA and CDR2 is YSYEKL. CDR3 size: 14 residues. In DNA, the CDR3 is TGCGCCAGCAGCCATAGGACAGGGACCGGGGAGCTGTTTTTT. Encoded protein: CASSHRTGTGELFF.

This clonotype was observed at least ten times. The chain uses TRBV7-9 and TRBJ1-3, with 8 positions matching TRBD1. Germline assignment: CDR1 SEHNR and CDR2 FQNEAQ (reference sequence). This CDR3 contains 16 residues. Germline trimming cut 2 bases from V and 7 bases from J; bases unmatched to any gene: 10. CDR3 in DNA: TGTGCCAGCAGCTTACAGGGGGCGCCTTCGTATAACACCATATATTTT. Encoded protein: CASSLQGAPSYNTIYF.

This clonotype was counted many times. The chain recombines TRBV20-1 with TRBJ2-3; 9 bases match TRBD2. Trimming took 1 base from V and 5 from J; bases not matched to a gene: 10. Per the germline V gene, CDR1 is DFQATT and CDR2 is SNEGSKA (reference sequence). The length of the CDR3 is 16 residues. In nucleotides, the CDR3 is TGCAGTGCTAGAGCCAGGGGCGGGAGGGCCTTAGATACGCAGTATTTT. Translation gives CSARARGGRALDTQYF.